The 27 T cell receptor beta chains below were found in one sample sequenced in a study of blood T cell repertoires in COVID-19. Assay: immunoSEQ multiplex PCR; the TCRdb copy retains only in-frame clones and omits some. The repertoire holds under 250,000 clones, with 80% to 90% as singletons. Sequenced material: peripheral blood. The receptor set was obtained from a man aged 40-49 years with active or convalescent COVID-19.

There are a few counts of this clone. The gene calls are TRBV10-1 and TRBJ1-1; the match to TRBD1 covers 7 bases. This CDR3 region has 15 residues. CDR1 and CDR2 from the germline V gene are WNHNN and SYGVQD (reference sequence). V shed 0 bases and J 5 bases; nucleotides not matched to a gene: 6. CDR3 sequence reads: CASSESKGGATEAFF. The CDR3, as DNA: TGCGCCAGCAGTGAGTCGAAAGGGGGCGCGACTGAAGCTTTCTTT.

The V and J genes are TRBV9 and TRBJ2-5; a weak D match, TRBD1 (6 bases). The CDR3 extends over 11 amino acids. Germline CDR1 reads SGDLS; CDR2 reads YYNGEE. Trimming shortened V by 7 bases and J by 5 bases, and 9 bases separated the two germline ends. CDR3 loop: CASGGGETQYF. DNA of the CDR3: TGTGCCAGCGGGGGCGGGGAGACCCAGTACTTC.

The chain links TRBV5-1 to TRBJ2-3, with a tentative D call TRBD1 (5 bases). Germline assignment: CDR1 SGHRS and CDR2 YFSETQ. CDR3 length: 14 amino acids. Trimming took 4 bases from V and 1 from J, leaving 10 bases between them. As DNA, the CDR3 is TGCGCCAGCAGCACGTCGACAGGCACAGATACGCAGTATTTT. This gives the protein CASSTSTGTDTQYF.

V gene TRBV4-1 combines with J gene TRBJ1-1, with 9 bases matching TRBD1. The ends lost 2 bases at V and 2 bases at J; junction bases unmatched: 12. There are 18 residues in the CDR3. Per germline, CDR1 MGHRA and CDR2 YSYEKL. The CDR3 loop is CASSQQTGTGTSNTEAFF. CDR3 nucleotides: TGCGCCAGCAGCCAACAGACCGGGACAGGGACCTCCAACACTGAAGCTTTCTTT.

This clone was picked up a small number of times. This chain joins TRBV3-1 (or the pseudogene TRBV3-2) and TRBJ2-1; D remains unclear. The germline V gene has CDR1 LGHDT and CDR2 YNNKEL (reference sequence). V lost 1 base to trimming and J lost 4 bases, with 11 bases between them. This CDR3 region has 15 residues. The CDR3 here is CASSQASSWYNEQFF. DNA for the CDR3: TGTGCCAGCAGCCAAGCGTCGAGCTGGTACAATGAGCAGTTCTTC.

CDR3 region: CAISGASGGETQYF. The CDR3 DNA is TGTGCCATCAGCGGTGCTAGCGGGGGAGAGACCCAGTACTTC. The rearrangement joins TRBV10-3 to TRBJ2-5; TRBD2 matches at 10 bases. Germline V gene sequence: CDR1 ENHRY, CDR2 SYGVKD. The CDR3 totals 14 residues. The ends lost 6 bases at V and 4 bases at J; junction bases unmatched: 5.

The V gene is TRBV6-6, the J gene TRBJ2-2; 14 nucleotides agree with TRBD2. J lost 4 bases, V lost 6 bases, and 4 bases had no gene match. CDR1 is MNHNY and CDR2 is SVGAGI in the germline V gene (reference sequence). The CDR3 is 16 residues long. CDR3 sequence: CASRGTSGSRTGELFF. In DNA, the CDR3 is TGTGCCAGCAGGGGGACTAGCGGGAGTCGCACCGGGGAGCTGTTTTTT.

V gene TRBV19 combines with J gene TRBJ2-7; TRBD1 agrees at 9 bases. The CDR3 covers 13 residues. The ends lost 6 bases at V and 7 bases at J; junction bases unmatched: 7. Germline assignment: CDR1 LNHDA and CDR2 SQIVND (reference sequence). In DNA, the CDR3 is TGTGCCAGTAGACCCCGCGGACAGGGGGAGCAGTACTTC. Translation gives CASRPRGQGEQYF.

The chain combines TRBV14 with TRBJ1-1; unclear D gene. The CDR3 spans 13 residues. Germline CDR1 reads SGHDN; CDR2 reads FVKESK. V lost 2 bases to trimming and J lost 2 bases, with 6 bases between them. The CDR3 region has the DNA TGTGCCAGCAGCCAACGTTTCAACACTGAAGCTTTCTTT. Protein sequence: CASSQRFNTEAFF.

This chain connects TRBV5-1 to TRBJ1-6; 7 bases are a match to TRBD1. Trimming took 0 bases from V and 7 from J; bases not matched to a gene: 4. CDR1 is SGHRS and CDR2 is YFSETQ in the germline V gene. The CDR3 contains 15 residues. CDR3 in DNA: TGCGCCAGCAGCTTGGATGTGACAGGGAATTCACCCCTCCACTTT. Protein product: CASSLDVTGNSPLHF.

The chain links TRBV19 to TRBJ2-3, with 9 positions matching TRBD1. CDR3 size: 21 residues. V gave up 5 bases and J gave up 4 bases; unmatched junction bases: 25. CDR1 is LNHDA, CDR2 SQIVND, per germline (reference sequence). The CDR3 bases are TGTGCCAGTAGTCTCAGGACAGGGGTGGCCCAAAGGACAGTCTCGGCAGATACGCAGTATTTT. This codes for CASSLRTGVAQRTVSADTQYF.

The rearrangement joins TRBV14 to TRBJ2-1; 11 bases agree with TRBD2. The junction had 9 bases not matched to a gene; V was cut back by 3 bases and J by 2 bases. CDR1 SGHDN and CDR2 FVKESK come from the germline V gene. The CDR3 runs 18 residues. The CDR3 sequence: CASSHGRTSGLTYNEQFF. In nucleotides, the CDR3 is TGTGCCAGCAGCCACGGTAGGACTAGCGGGCTAACCTACAATGAGCAGTTCTTC. Full variable domain (missing parts from reference TRBV14 and TRBJ2-1): EAGVTQFPSHSVIEKGQTVTLRCDPISGHDNLYWYRRVMGKEIKFLLHFVKESKQDESGMPNNRFLAERTGGTYSTLKVQPAELEDSGVYFCASSHGRTSGLTYNEQFFGPGTRLTVL.

The chain has TRBV28 and TRBJ2-1, with a tentative D call TRBD2 (5 bases). This CDR3 comprises 14 residues. Looked up from germline, CDR1 is MDHEN and CDR2 is SYDVKM. Trimming pared 7 bases from V and 2 bases from J, leaving 12 bases between. Here the CDR3 DNA reads TGTGCCAGCACAGTCGGGGTACCCTACAATGAGCAGTTCTTC. Translated: CASTVGVPYNEQFF.

This chain connects TRBV5-4 to TRBJ2-1; the match to TRBD2 covers 9 bases. The CDR3 totals 19 residues. V gave up 3 bases and J gave up 0 bases; unmatched junction bases: 13. Germline-derived CDR1 and CDR2 are SGHNT and YYREEE (reference sequence). The CDR3 DNA is TGTGCCAGCAGCTCCGGCGGGGGGGCGGGGGCTGCCTCCTACAATGAGCAGTTCTTC. It specifies CASSSGGGAGAASYNEQFF.

V usage is TRBV18 and J usage is TRBJ2-1; TRBD1 agrees at 7 bases. Germline CDR1 is KGHSH and CDR2 is LQKENI. With V trimmed by 0 bases and J by 5 bases, 7 bases remained unmatched. The CDR3 has 16 amino acids. The CDR3 sequence is CASSPPGAGGNNEQFF. CDR3 in DNA: TGTGCCAGCTCACCACCGGGGGCAGGGGGTAACAATGAGCAGTTCTTC.

The V and J genes are TRBV5-4 and TRBJ1-1, with 8 bases aligning to TRBD1. V was clipped by 0 bases and J by 0 bases; unmatched bases: 7. Germline CDR1 and CDR2: SGHNT and YYREEE (reference sequence). There are 17 residues in the CDR3. The DNA for the CDR3 is TGTGCCAGCAGCTTGGTCAGGGGGCAAGGATTGAACACTGAAGCTTTCTTT. Protein product: CASSLVRGQGLNTEAFF.

The V and J genes are TRBV7-2 and TRBJ1-2; 7 positions match TRBD1. The J segment lost 6 bases and the V segment lost 2 bases, leaving 9 bases of the junction unmatched. The CDR3 runs to 15 residues. Looked up from germline, CDR1 is SGHTA and CDR2 is FQGNSA. In DNA form, the CDR3 reads TGTGCCAGCAGCTTACCGGGACAGATAAAAAATGGCTACACCTTC. It specifies CASSLPGQIKNGYTF. The full variable domain, with the rest looked up from reference TRBV7-2 and TRBJ1-2, is GAGVSQSPSNKVTEKGKDVELRCDPISGHTALYWYRQSLGQGLEFLIYFQGNSAPDKSGLPSDRFSAERTGGSVSTLTIQRTQQEDSAVYLCASSLPGQIKNGYTFGSGTRLTVV.

The chain is built from TRBV7-9 and TRBJ1-3; 7 bases are shared with TRBD1. With V trimmed by 11 bases and J by 8 bases, 12 bases remained unmatched. This CDR3 is built from 13 residues. From germline, CDR1 is SEHNR and CDR2 FQNEAQ (reference sequence). The CDR3, as DNA: TGTGCCGCCCAGGGGGAGGTACTTGACACCATATATTTT. It specifies CAAQGEVLDTIYF.

The chain uses TRBV5-1 and TRBJ2-6, with 8 bases identical to TRBD2. This CDR3 comprises 15 residues. The V gene end was trimmed by 9 bases and the J gene end by 2 bases; junction bases not matched to a gene: 7. Germline V CDR1 and CDR2: SGHRS, YFSETQ. This chain's CDR3 is CATNPGGAGANVLTF. The CDR3 region has the DNA TGCGCCACCAACCCGGGGGGGGCTGGGGCCAACGTCCTGACTTTC.

Here the CDR3 DNA reads TGTGCCACCAGTAACCAGCGGGGGACCTACGAGCAGTACTTC. Translated: CATSNQRGTYEQYF. The chain joins TRBV24-1 to TRBJ2-7, with 8 bases fitting TRBD2. Germline lookup yields CDR1 KGHDR and CDR2 SFDVKD. The CDR3 covers 14 residues. Unmatched junction bases numbered 5, after V lost 6 bases and J lost 2 bases.

The chain links TRBV27 to TRBJ1-1; 8 nucleotides align to TRBD1. Germline V gene lookup returns CDR1 MNHEY and CDR2 SMNVEV (reference sequence). CDR3 length: 15 amino acids. The V gene end was trimmed by 6 bases and the J gene end by 1 base; junction bases not matched to a gene: 7. The CDR3 sequence is CASSYGQGTNTEAFF. The CDR3 DNA reads as TGTGCCAGCAGCTACGGACAGGGCACGAACACTGAAGCTTTCTTT.

Only a few counts were recorded for this clone. This chain links TRBV11-3 with TRBJ2-1, with TRBD2 matching over 11 bases. The V gene's germline CDR1 is SGHNT and CDR2 YENEEA. This CDR3 region has 16 residues. V shed 5 bases and J 4 bases; nucleotides not matched to a gene: 7. CDR3 amino acids: CASSPRGTSGYNEQFF. The CDR3 nucleotides are TGTGCCAGCAGCCCGAGGGGGACTAGCGGTTACAATGAGCAGTTCTTC.

This clone is a singleton in its sample. This chain joins TRBV19 and TRBJ1-2; possible D gene TRBD1, 5 bases. Trimming stripped 3 bases from V and 0 bases from J, with 8 bases between. CDR1 and CDR2 from the germline V gene are LNHDA and SQIVND (reference sequence). The CDR3 is 14 amino acids. CDR3 residues: CASSILGPNYGYTF. DNA of the CDR3: TGTGCCAGTAGTATCCTGGGGCCTAACTATGGCTACACCTTC. Drawing the rest from reference TRBV19 and TRBJ1-2, the complete variable domain is DGGITQSPKYLFRKEGQNVTLSCEQNLNHDAMYWYRQDPGQGLRLIYYSQIVNDFQKGDIAEGYSVSREKKESFPLTVTSAQKNPTAFYLCASSILGPNYGYTFGSGTRLTVV.

The chain is built from TRBV30 and TRBJ1-5; 7 bases align to TRBD1. Losses at the gene ends were 0 bases for V and 9 bases for J; bases not matched to a gene: 8. Germline CDR1 and CDR2: GTSNPN and SVGIG (reference sequence). This CDR3 is 14 amino acids long. The CDR3 region has the DNA TGTGCCTGGAGTGTACGGGACAGCCTAGGGCCCCAGCATTTT. This codes for CAWSVRDSLGPQHF.

The chain has TRBV7-2 and TRBJ2-1; weak D call: TRBD1 (5 bases). V was pared by 4 bases and J by 8 bases, with 21 bases between. Germline values: CDR1 SGHTA, CDR2 FQGNSA. CDR3 length: 16 amino acids. The CDR3 reads CASSSRQGKVVDEQFF. In DNA form, the CDR3 reads TGTGCCAGCAGCTCACGGCAGGGTAAGGTTGTGGATGAGCAGTTCTTC.

The rearrangement links TRBV6-1 to TRBJ2-5; 11 bases are a match to TRBD2. This CDR3 contains 20 residues. Germline CDR1 MNHNS, CDR2 SASEGT. The trim removed 1 base at V and 5 bases at J, leaving 18 bases unmatched. CDR3 protein: CASSEGWGGSGRASVETQYF. The CDR3 bases are TGTGCCAGCAGTGAAGGTTGGGGAGGTAGCGGGAGGGCCTCCGTCGAGACCCAGTACTTC.

This chain connects TRBV27 to TRBJ2-1; 10 bases match TRBD2. This CDR3 is built from 15 residues. With 5 bases clipped from V and 4 bases from J, the junction kept 5 bases outside the gene matches. Per germline, CDR1 MNHEY and CDR2 SMNVEV (reference sequence). CDR3 sequence: CASSPLAGGYNEQFF. The CDR3 coding sequence is TGTGCCAGCAGTCCTTTAGCGGGGGGTTACAATGAGCAGTTCTTC.